This paragraph reports one T cell receptor beta chain. Germline assignment: CDR1 MNHEY and CDR2 SVGAGI. Trimming left V 6 bases short and J 4 bases short, with 9 bases between. The CDR3 has 12 amino acids. This entry is derived from a study of blood T cell repertoires in COVID-19. Study-level background: From T cells, B-cell-depleted T cells, or PBMCs came the material, which was cDNA or gDNA.

How the authors handled the data: Reference gene primers were amplified, and this amplification served to estimate nucleated cell counts. Data came from immunoSEQ multiplex PCR; TCRdb stores just in-frame clones and leaves some out. Clone size and the V and J calls come from that table; the DNA yielded D and trimming. The sample has 110,000 to 150,000 clones, roughly three quarters seen once; the top ten hold 5% to 7%. Study members were between about 18 and 100 years old and lived in 20 to 25 US regions. Donors of Cohort 3 who recovered were those that had two negative PCRs, clearance, or symptom resolution.

The origin of this receptor is a woman in her 50s who had recovered from COVID-19. This chain joins TRBV6-5 and TRBJ2-5; D is undetermined. Sequenced sample: PBMCs or T cells enriched from blood (not recorded which). Here the CDR3 DNA reads TGTGCCAGCAGCTCGCACGGAGAGACCCAGTACTTC. Translating gives CASSSHGETQYF.